The entry below gives a single T cell receptor beta chain sequence along with its context. Its antigen is not identified. The sample is drawn from a study of T cell responses to AZD1222 COVID-19 vaccine. Broader study findings: Spike-wide vaccine-associated CD4 TCRs dominated at 160-218 and 743-854.

CDR1 is MDHEN, CDR2 SYDVKM, per germline. V trimming: 7 bases; J trimming: 6 bases; junction bases outside the gene matches: 14. This CDR3 comprises 18 residues. Data came from immunoSEQ multiplex PCR; TCRdb stores just in-frame clones and leaves some out. The table shows fewer than 200,000 clones, with about 89% occurring only once. Here the sequenced sample was peripheral blood, taken on day 0 of AZD1222 vaccination. The source is an adult in good health. The J gene is TRBJ2-3, the V gene TRBV28; 15 bases map to TRBD2. CDR3 amino acids: CASNSFRTSGGGRDTQYF. In nucleotides, the CDR3 is TGTGCCAGCAACTCCTTTAGGACTAGCGGGGGGGGTAGGGATACGCAGTATTTT. Full variable domain (remainder filled in from reference TRBV28 and TRBJ2-3): DVKVTQSSRYLVKRTGEKVFLECVQDMDHENMFWYRQDPGLGLRLIYFSYDVKMKEKGDIPEGYSVSREKKERFSLILESASTNQTSMYLCASNSFRTSGGGRDTQYFGPGTRLTVL.